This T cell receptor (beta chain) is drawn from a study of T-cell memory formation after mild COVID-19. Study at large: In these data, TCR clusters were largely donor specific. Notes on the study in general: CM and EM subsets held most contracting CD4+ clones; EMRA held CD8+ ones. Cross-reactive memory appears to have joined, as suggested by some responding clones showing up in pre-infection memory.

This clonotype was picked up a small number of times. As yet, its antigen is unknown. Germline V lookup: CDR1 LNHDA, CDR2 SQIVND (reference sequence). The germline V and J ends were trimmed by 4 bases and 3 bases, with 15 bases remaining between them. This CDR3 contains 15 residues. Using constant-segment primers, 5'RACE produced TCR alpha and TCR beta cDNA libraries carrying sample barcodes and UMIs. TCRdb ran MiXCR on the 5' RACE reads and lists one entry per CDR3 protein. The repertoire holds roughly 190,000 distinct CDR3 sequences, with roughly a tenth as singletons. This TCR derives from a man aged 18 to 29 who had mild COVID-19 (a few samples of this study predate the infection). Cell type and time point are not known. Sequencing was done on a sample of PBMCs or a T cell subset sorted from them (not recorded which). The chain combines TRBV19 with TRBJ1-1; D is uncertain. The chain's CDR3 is CASSTGRNTHTEAFF. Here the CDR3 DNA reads TGTGCCAGTAGTACCGGACGGAACACCCACACTGAAGCTTTCTTT. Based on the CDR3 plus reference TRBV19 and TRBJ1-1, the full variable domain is DGGITQSPKYLFRKEGQNVTLSCEQNLNHDAMYWYRQDPGQGLRLIYYSQIVNDFQKGDIAEGYSVSREKKESFPLTVTSAQKNPTAFYLCASSTGRNTHTEAFFGQGTRLTVV.